This T cell receptor (beta chain) was recorded in a study of T cell responses to AZD1222 COVID-19 vaccine. Study as a whole: Samples with a second dose at about 4 or about 12 weeks were pooled together.

Study results and caveats: Targeting of unmutated variant regions was reportedly seen in nearly half of spike-specific TCRs. Seropositive at baseline were only 5 or 6 AZD1222 recipients. Clonal diversity was possibly underestimated, and white British individuals and females predominated among donors.

The V and J ends lost 6 bases and 6 bases, in that order; junction bases with no gene match: 7. The CDR3 is made up of 14 amino acids. Per germline, CDR1 SGHRS and CDR2 YFSETQ. In the case of this clone: Its antigen is unidentified.

The protocol was immunoSEQ multiplex PCR, while the TCRdb copy is restricted to in-frame clones and leaves out a portion. Of roughly 80,000 clones in the sample, roughly nine tenths were seen once. J is TRBJ2-1 and V is TRBV5-1; 9 bases align to TRBD1. The receptor's source is an adult in good health. Sequencing was performed on peripheral blood, taken on day 0 of AZD1222 vaccination. The CDR3 DNA follows: TGCGCCAGCAACGGGGACAGGGCCGGCAATGAGCAGTTCTTC. It is translated as CASNGDRAGNEQFF.